These 17 T cell receptor beta chains came from one sample sequenced in a study of T cell changes during pregnancy in multiple sclerosis. Profiling relied on immunoSEQ multiplex PCR, and the TCRdb table lists in-frame clones only, not all of them. This sample carries about 96,000 clones, roughly 92% of them seen once, and the ten largest clones take over 2%. Specimen: peripheral blood, collected in the first trimester of pregnancy. These receptors all come from a female donor with multiple sclerosis, enrolled in a pregnancy study.

J is TRBJ1-2 and V is TRBV4-1; 8 bases are shared with TRBD1. Per the germline V gene, CDR1 is MGHRA and CDR2 is YSYEKL. V shed 3 bases, J shed 4 bases, and the junction held 10 bases outside the gene matches. The CDR3 sequence is 16 residues long. CDR3 loop: CASSQEDHTGGYGYTF. As DNA, the CDR3 is TGCGCCAGCAGCCAGGAGGACCACACAGGGGGCTATGGCTACACCTTC.

The V call is TRBV14, the J call TRBJ1-1; a weak D match, TRBD1 (6 bases). This CDR3 is 17 amino acids long. V dropped 0 bases and J dropped 5 bases, with 19 bases sitting between them. Germline V gene data show CDR1 as SGHDN and CDR2 as FVKESK. The CDR3 protein is CASSQERTLGGKTEAFF. The CDR3 nucleotides are TGTGCCAGCAGCCAAGAACGTACCCTAGGGGGAAAGACTGAAGCTTTCTTT.

This chain connects TRBV13 to TRBJ2-5; D is possibly TRBD2 (6 bases). With 4 bases removed from V and 0 bases from J, the gap between germline ends came to 15 bases. The CDR3 runs to 16 residues. CDR1 PRHDT and CDR2 FYEKMQ come from the germline V gene (reference sequence). As DNA, the CDR3 is TGTGCCAGCAGCTCCACGGGAGAAAAGTACCAAGAGACCCAGTACTTC. It encodes CASSSTGEKYQETQYF.

The chain links TRBV7-9 to TRBJ2-1; TRBD1 is a possible D gene (6 bases). CDR3 size: 15 residues. V was clipped by 5 bases and J by 2 bases, with 13 bases between them. Germline loops: CDR1 SEHNR, CDR2 FQNEAQ (reference sequence). The CDR3 nucleotides are TGTGCCAGCAGCCAAGGACAGATTCCCTACAATGAGCAGTTCTTC. The encoded protein is CASSQGQIPYNEQFF.

The chain carries TRBV28 and TRBJ1-5; the match to TRBD1 covers 7 bases. Germline-derived CDR1 and CDR2 are MDHEN and SYDVKM. CDR3 size: 17 residues. V gave up 1 base and J gave up 1 base; unmatched junction bases: 7. The CDR3 region is CASSLLGRGGSNQPQHF. Written as DNA, the CDR3 is TGTGCCAGCAGTTTATTGGGCAGAGGGGGCAGCAATCAGCCCCAGCATTTT.

The gene calls are TRBV10-2 and TRBJ2-5; TRBD1 might be the D (6 bases). This CDR3 is 14 amino acids long. Germline-derived CDR1 and CDR2 are WSHSY and SAAADI. V was cut by 6 bases and J by 3 bases, with 14 bases left in between. CDR3: CASRLQGLEETQYF. The CDR3 coding sequence is TGCGCCAGCAGATTACAGGGTCTCGAAGAGACCCAGTACTTC.

The genes are TRBV30 and TRBJ1-6; a weak D match, TRBD1 (5 bases). Trimming removed 0 bases from V and 6 bases from J, with 12 bases in between. In germline, CDR1 is GTSNPN, CDR2 SVGIG (reference sequence). The CDR3 runs 15 residues. CDR3 sequence: CAWSVLGQPNSPLHF. CDR3 sequence (DNA): TGTGCCTGGAGTGTACTGGGGCAGCCTAATTCACCCCTCCACTTT.

V usage is TRBV28 and J usage is TRBJ1-3; D possibly corresponds to TRBD1 (6 bases). V lost 6 bases and J 3 bases, leaving 21 bases between the germline ends. Germline V gives CDR1 MDHEN, CDR2 SYDVKM. The CDR3 runs to 17 residues. CDR3 bases: TGTGCCAGCAGCACCGCCTTAGGGGGAGATCGTGGAAACACCATATATTTT. Protein: CASSTALGGDRGNTIYF.

V gene TRBV27 combines with J gene TRBJ2-7, with D possibly matching TRBD1 (7 bases). CDR3 length: 14 amino acids. Trimming took 10 bases from V and 5 from J, leaving 21 bases between them. CDR1 and CDR2 from the germline V gene are MNHEY and SMNVEV (reference sequence). CDR3 nucleotides: TGTGCCAACACCTCGAGGAGGGGGCAAAACGAGCAGTACTTC. The encoded protein is CANTSRRGQNEQYF.

The rearrangement links TRBV4-3 to TRBJ1-4; no reliable D call. The V gene's germline CDR1 is LGHNA and CDR2 YSLEER. V lost 0 bases and J lost 12, with 11 bases in between. This CDR3 has 13 residues. CDR3 DNA: TGCGCCAGCAGCCAAGACTACGACCGGGAACTGTTTTTT. It yields the protein CASSQDYDRELFF.

This chain connects TRBV6-1 to TRBJ2-7; the D gene is possibly TRBD2 (5 bases). Germline assignment: CDR1 MNHNS and CDR2 SASEGT. The CDR3 sequence is 14 residues long. V was trimmed by 7 bases and J by 3 bases, leaving 16 bases between them. CDR3 sequence reads: CASTIGVRNYEQYF. The CDR3 nucleotides are TGTGCCAGCACAATCGGGGTCCGAAACTACGAGCAGTACTTC.

V is TRBV29-1 and J is TRBJ2-3; TRBD2 is a possible D gene (5 bases). V lost 1 base, J lost 0 bases, and 8 bases lay in between. Looked up from germline, CDR1 is SQVTM and CDR2 is ANQGSEA. The CDR3 sequence is 14 residues long. The CDR3 region has the DNA TGCAGCGTTGAAGCCAGGACTAGCACAGATACGCAGTATTTT. Translated: CSVEARTSTDTQYF.

V gene TRBV19 combines with J gene TRBJ1-5; TRBD1 matches 8 bases. Germline V gene lookup returns CDR1 LNHDA and CDR2 SQIVND (reference sequence). This CDR3 region has 18 residues. V gave up 3 bases and J gave up 0 bases; unmatched junction bases: 10. CDR3 amino acids: CASSMRQDREGSNQPQHF. As DNA, the CDR3 is TGTGCCAGTAGTATGCGACAGGACAGGGAAGGTAGCAATCAGCCCCAGCATTTT. Using reference TRBV19 and TRBJ1-5 for the parts outside the CDR3, the full variable domain is DGGITQSPKYLFRKEGQNVTLSCEQNLNHDAMYWYRQDPGQGLRLIYYSQIVNDFQKGDIAEGYSVSREKKESFPLTVTSAQKNPTAFYLCASSMRQDREGSNQPQHFGDGTRLSIL.

The gene calls are TRBV28 and TRBJ1-2; D is uncertain. Trimming left V 3 bases short and J 7 bases short, with 9 bases between. The CDR3 is 12 residues long. Germline V CDR1 and CDR2: MDHEN, SYDVKM. In nucleotides, the CDR3 is TGTGCCAGCAGTTTGGGAGTTGGTGGCTACACCTTC. It translates to CASSLGVGGYTF.

This clone has only one observation. The chain joins TRBV5-1 to TRBJ1-3, with D possibly matching TRBD1 (5 bases). The CDR3 length is 18 residues. Trimming removed 1 base at V and 0 bases at J, with 17 bases between. CDR1 and CDR2 from the germline V gene are SGHRS and YFSETQ. The CDR3 coding sequence is TGCGCCAGCAGCTTGTTGGCTGGGGCAGGACGCTCTGGAAACACCATATATTTT. Translating it yields CASSLLAGAGRSGNTIYF.

This clone has a single count. V gene TRBV7-8 combines with J gene TRBJ2-1, with TRBD1 identical over 8 bases. This CDR3 comprises 14 residues. The germline V gene has CDR1 SGHVS and CDR2 FQNEAQ. The J segment lost 7 bases and the V segment lost 4 bases, leaving 6 bases of the junction unmatched. CDR3 protein: CASSSFRDRNEQFF. CDR3 bases: TGTGCCAGCAGCTCTTTCCGGGACAGGAATGAGCAGTTCTTC.

The gene calls are TRBV19 and TRBJ2-1, with D uncertain. The V and J ends lost 6 bases and 5 bases respectively, with 2 bases between them. The CDR3 covers 10 residues. Per the germline V gene, CDR1 is LNHDA and CDR2 is SQIVND (reference sequence). CDR3 bases: TGTGCCAGTAGCGACAATGAGCAGTTCTTC. Its protein product is CASSDNEQFF.